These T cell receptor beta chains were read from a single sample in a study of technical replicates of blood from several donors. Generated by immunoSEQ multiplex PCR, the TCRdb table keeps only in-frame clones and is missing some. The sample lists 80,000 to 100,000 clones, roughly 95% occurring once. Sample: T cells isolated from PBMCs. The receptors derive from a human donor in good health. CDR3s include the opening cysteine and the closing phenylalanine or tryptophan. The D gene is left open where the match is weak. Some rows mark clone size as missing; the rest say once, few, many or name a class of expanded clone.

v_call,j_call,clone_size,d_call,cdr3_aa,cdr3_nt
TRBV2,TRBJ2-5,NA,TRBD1,CASSRSGTGYEETQYF,TGTGCCAGCAGCAGATCCGGGACAGGGTACGAAGAGACCCAGTACTTC
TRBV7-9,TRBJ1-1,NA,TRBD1,CASSHPGQGLEAFF,TGTGCCAGCAGCCACCCGGGACAGGGCCTTGAAGCTTTCTTT
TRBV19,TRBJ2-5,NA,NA,CASSIVKRGWETQYF,TGTGCCAGTAGTATAGTGAAGCGCGGGTGGGAGACCCAGTACTTC
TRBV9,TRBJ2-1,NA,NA,CASSPSITQLYNEQFF,TGTGCCAGCAGCCCTAGCATTACCCAGCTCTACAATGAGCAGTTCTTC
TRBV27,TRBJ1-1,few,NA,CASSLSLGREAFF,TGTGCCAGCAGTTTATCGTTGGGGCGTGAAGCTTTCTTT
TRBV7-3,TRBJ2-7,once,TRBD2,CASSLSGLAGAVEQYF,TGTGCCAGCAGCTTATCAGGACTAGCGGGAGCCGTGGAGCAGTACTTC
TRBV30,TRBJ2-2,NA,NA,CAWNAGTNTGELFF,TGTGCCTGGAACGCGGGGACGAACACCGGGGAGCTGTTTTTT
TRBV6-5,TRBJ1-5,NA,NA,CASSLNQPQHF,TGTGCCAGCAGTTTAAATCAGCCCCAGCATTTT
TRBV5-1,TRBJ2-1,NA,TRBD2,CASAFRTSGYNEQFF,TGCGCCAGCGCGTTCAGGACTAGCGGTTACAATGAGCAGTTCTTC
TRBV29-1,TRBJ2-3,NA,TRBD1,CSVLGGEDTQYF,TGCAGCGTTCTAGGGGGCGAAGATACGCAGTATTTT
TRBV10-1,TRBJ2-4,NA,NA,CASSSLAKNIQYF,TGCGCCAGCAGCTCACTAGCCAAAAACATTCAGTACTTC
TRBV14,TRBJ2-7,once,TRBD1,CASSPRQGSYEQYF,TGTGCCAGCAGCCCAAGACAGGGCTCCTACGAGCAGTACTTC
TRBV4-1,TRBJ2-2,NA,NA,CASSQVTSTTGELFF,TGCGCCAGCAGCCAAGTTACTAGCACGACCGGGGAGCTGTTTTTT
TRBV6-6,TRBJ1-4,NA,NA,CASSYLEKLFF,TGTGCCAGCAGTTATCTGGAAAAACTGTTTTTT
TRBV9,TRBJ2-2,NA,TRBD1,CASTRQGANTGELFF,TGTGCCAGCACCCGACAGGGGGCCAACACCGGGGAGCTGTTTTTT
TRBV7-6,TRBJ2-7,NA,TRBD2,CASSLTPSGRAYEQYF,TGTGCCAGCAGCTTGACGCCTAGCGGGAGGGCCTACGAGCAGTACTTC
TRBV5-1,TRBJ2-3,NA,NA,CASSNAQGQLKSGTDTQYF,TGCGCCAGCAGTAATGCACAAGGACAGCTAAAAAGTGGCACAGATACGCAGTATTTT
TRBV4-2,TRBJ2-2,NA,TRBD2,CASSLSSGSWNGELFF,TGTGCCAGCAGCCTAAGTAGCGGGAGCTGGAACGGGGAGCTGTTTTTT
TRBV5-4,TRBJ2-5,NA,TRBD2,CASSFTSGSLETQYF,TGTGCCAGCAGCTTTACTAGCGGGAGTCTGGAGACCCAGTACTTC
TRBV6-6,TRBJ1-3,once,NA,CASSYSASSGNTIYF,TGTGCCAGCAGTTACTCCGCTAGCTCTGGAAACACCATATATTTT
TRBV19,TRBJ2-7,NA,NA,CASSIGDLTYEQYF,TGTGCCAGTAGTATTGGGGACTTGACCTACGAGCAGTACTTC
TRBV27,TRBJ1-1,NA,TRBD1,CASSFSGGITEAFF,TGTGCCAGCAGTTTTTCAGGGGGGATCACTGAAGCTTTCTTT
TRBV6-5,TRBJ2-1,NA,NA,CASSTYNEQFF,TGTGCCAGTTCCACCTACAATGAGCAGTTCTTC
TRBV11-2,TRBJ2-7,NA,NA,CASSNQGYEQYF,TGTGCCAGCAGCAATCAGGGCTACGAGCAGTACTTC
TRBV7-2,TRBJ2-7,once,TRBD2,CASSLEEGLPEQYF,TGTGCCAGCAGCCTAGAGGAGGGACTACCCGAGCAGTACTTC